A single sample gave rise to the 26 T cell receptor beta chains below, sequenced in a study of monozygotic twins with inflammatory bowel disease. TCRdb reprocessed the 5' RACE reads and reports one entry per CDR3 protein, with no DNA. This sample's table reports about 450,000 distinct CDR3 sequences. The specimen sequenced was blood. These TCRs come from a human donor with ulcerative colitis or Crohn's disease, or a healthy co-twin of an affected twin (not recorded which).

V usage is TRBV7-2 and J usage is TRBJ1-1. Germline CDR1 is SGHTA and CDR2 is FQGNSA. CDR3 size: 13 residues. CDR3 in amino acids: CASSLGRPTGAFF.

The chain carries TRBV6-1 and TRBJ2-2; TCRdb names TRBD2, which stays unverified in the absence of DNA. The CDR3 covers 16 residues. Germline CDR1 and CDR2: MNHNS and SASEGT. The CDR3 region is CASSPEREGLRGELFF.

V is TRBV10-3 and J is TRBJ1-1. Germline V lookup: CDR1 ENHRY, CDR2 SYGVKD. CDR3 length: 17 residues. CDR3 loop: CAISVGVLQEMNTEAFF.

The chain joins TRBV7-2 to TRBJ1-5; TCRdb reports TRBD1, a call that lacks DNA to check it against. CDR1 is SGHTA, CDR2 FQGNSA, per germline. This CDR3 contains 14 residues. The CDR3: CASSLVGDQQPQHF. The whole variable domain, remainder taken from reference TRBV7-2 and TRBJ1-5, is GAGVSQSPSNKVTEKGKDVELRCDPISGHTALYWYRQSLGQGLEFLIYFQGNSAPDKSGLPSDRFSAERTGGSVSTLTIQRTQQEDSAVYLCASSLVGDQQPQHFGDGTRLSIL.

The chain's CDR3 is CSARDWAAGANVLTF. V usage is TRBV20-1 and J usage is TRBJ2-6; the TCRdb call, TRBD1, lacks DNA for checking. This CDR3 is built from 15 residues. Looked up from germline, CDR1 is DFQATT and CDR2 is SNEGSKA (reference sequence).

This sequence joins TRBV12-3 or TRBV12-4 and TRBJ1-1. This CDR3 region has 13 residues. CDR3 in amino acids: CASSHNKNTEAFF.

The chain links TRBV2 to TRBJ2-7; the TCRdb D gene call, TRBD1, has no DNA to confirm it. There are 14 residues in the CDR3. CDR1 SNHLY and CDR2 FYNNEI come from the germline V gene. The CDR3 loop is CATRGIRTGYEQYF.

The V and J genes are TRBV12-3 or TRBV12-4 and TRBJ1-1; TCRdb gives TRBD1 as the D gene, but with no DNA this cannot be confirmed. The CDR3 is 16 amino acids. CDR3: CASSTKTTGGATEAFF.

The chain combines TRBV5-1 with TRBJ2-5; absent DNA, TCRdb's TRBD1 call cannot be checked. The CDR3 is made up of 16 amino acids. Germline CDR1 reads SGHRS; CDR2 reads YFSETQ. The CDR3 sequence is CASSSTPQGPQETQYF.

The V and J genes are TRBV20-1 and TRBJ2-3. Germline V lookup: CDR1 DFQATT, CDR2 SNEGSKA (reference sequence). The CDR3 contains 13 residues. This CDR3 is CSASQPPTDTQYF.

The J gene is TRBJ1-3, the V gene TRBV6-5. Germline V gene data show CDR1 as MNHEY and CDR2 as SVGAGI. The CDR3 length is 13 residues. CDR3 loop: CASSTFAGNTIYF.

The CDR3 is CATSRDGGKQETQYF. The chain combines TRBV15 with TRBJ2-5; TCRdb's D call, TRBD1, is unchecked because there is no DNA. The germline gives CDR1 LNHNV, CDR2 YYDKDF (reference sequence). The CDR3 runs to 15 residues.

V usage is TRBV20-1 and J usage is TRBJ1-4. Germline V gives CDR1 DFQATT, CDR2 SNEGSKA (reference sequence). The CDR3 totals 11 residues. The CDR3 sequence: CSASKVEKLFF.

V and J are TRBV29-1 and TRBJ2-2; absent DNA, TCRdb's TRBD1 call cannot be checked. The CDR3 spans 15 residues. Germline V lookup: CDR1 SQVTM, CDR2 ANQGSEA. The CDR3 sequence: CSAGGQGSNIGELFF.

The genes are TRBV24-1 and TRBJ2-1; the TCRdb D gene call, TRBD1, has no DNA to confirm it. CDR3 length: 14 residues. Germline CDR1 KGHDR, CDR2 SFDVKD. CDR3 protein: CATSDRRQGHEQFF.

The chain uses TRBV12-3 or TRBV12-4 and TRBJ2-3; TCRdb picks TRBD2, but there is no DNA to check that call. This CDR3 is built from 14 residues. The CDR3 loop reads CASSLRGGSGTQYF.

The chain joins TRBV28 to TRBJ2-7; TCRdb gives TRBD1 as the D gene, but with no DNA this cannot be confirmed. The length of the CDR3 is 14 residues. The germline CDR1 and CDR2 sequences are MDHEN and SYDVKM. The CDR3 here is CASSPDRPRYEQYF.

The chain recombines TRBV6-1 with TRBJ1-5; TCRdb gives TRBD1 as the D gene, but with no DNA this cannot be confirmed. The germline V gene has CDR1 MNHNS and CDR2 SASEGT. This CDR3 contains 12 residues. The CDR3 sequence: CASSQGTQPQHF.

This sequence joins TRBV7-2 and TRBJ2-3. The CDR3 covers 13 residues. Germline assignment: CDR1 SGHTA and CDR2 FQGNSA. This chain's CDR3 is CASSLAVTDTQYF.

The genes are TRBV11-2 and TRBJ1-4. This CDR3 spans 13 amino acids. Germline CDR1 and CDR2: SGHAT and FQNNGV. The CDR3 region is CASSLWYGEKLFF.

The V gene is TRBV15, the J gene TRBJ1-3; TCRdb's D gene call, TRBD1, goes unchecked for lack of DNA. CDR1 and CDR2 (germline): LNHNV, YYDKDF (reference sequence). The CDR3 spans 16 residues. CDR3: CATSQRRTGAGNTIYF. Full variable domain (remainder filled in from reference TRBV15 and TRBJ1-3): DAMVIQNPRYQVTQFGKPVTLSCSQTLNHNVMYWYQQKSSQAPKLLFHYYDKDFNNEADTPDNFQSRRPNTSFCFLDIRSPGLGDTAMYLCATSQRRTGAGNTIYFGEGSWLTVV.

V usage is TRBV6-2 or TRBV6-3 and J usage is TRBJ2-1; the TRBD2 assignment by TCRdb is unverifiable without DNA. The CDR3 sequence is 14 residues long. The V gene's germline CDR1 is MNHEY and CDR2 SVGEGT. The CDR3 spells CASSQTTRYGEQFF.

This chain joins TRBV18 and TRBJ1-1; TCRdb calls TRBD1, which cannot be checked without DNA. This CDR3 is built from 17 residues. CDR1 and CDR2 (germline): KGHSH, LQKENI. The CDR3 spells CASSLTLLGGRDTEAFF.

The chain couples TRBV19 to TRBJ1-1; as DNA is missing, the TRBD1 call by TCRdb cannot be tested. The CDR3 has 13 amino acids. Germline assignment: CDR1 LNHDA and CDR2 SQIVND (reference sequence). The CDR3 spells CASRPVDRGEAFF.

This chain links TRBV5-1 with TRBJ2-1. CDR3 size: 15 residues. The germline gives CDR1 SGHRS, CDR2 YFSETQ. This CDR3 reads CASSSDRSSYNEQFF.

The rearrangement joins TRBV4-2 to TRBJ2-1; TCRdb reports TRBD2, a call that lacks DNA to check it against. This CDR3 contains 14 residues. CDR1 is LGHNA and CDR2 is YNFKEQ in the germline V gene. CDR3 protein: CASSQDWSGREQFF.